The 18 T cell receptor beta chains presented below share a single source sample, sequenced in a study of sequential checkpoint blockade in melanoma. This table comes from immunoSEQ multiplex PCR, and its TCRdb copy is limited to in-frame clones, with some not included. This table holds 25,000 to 30,000 clones, roughly 73% found once. Treatment indicated: randomized to nivolumab then ipilimumab (arm A) or the reverse (arm B). This specimen was CD8+ T cells sorted from blood (inferred from file names), taken from a patient given nivolumab and ipilimumab in sequence. These receptors originate from a human donor with melanoma.

The chain uses TRBV30 and TRBJ2-2, with 8 nucleotides matching TRBD2. Trimming at V came to 1 base and at J to 2 bases, leaving 12 bases not matched to a gene. Germline-derived CDR1 and CDR2 are GTSNPN and SVGIG (reference sequence). The CDR3 length is 18 residues. The CDR3 DNA sequence: TGTGCCTGGAGTGACCCCGTAGTTCGGGGGGGCAACACCGGGGAGCTGTTTTTT. This encodes CAWSDPVVRGGNTGELFF.

The chain has TRBV27 and TRBJ2-5; a possible D gene is TRBD1 (5 bases). Germline V gene lookup returns CDR1 MNHEY and CDR2 SMNVEV (reference sequence). The CDR3 has 12 residues. V shed 2 bases and J shed 4 bases, with 5 bases lying between them. CDR3 in DNA: TGTGCCAGCAGTTTAAGGGGAGAGACCCAGTACTTC. This gives the protein CASSLRGETQYF.

The chain combines TRBV27 with TRBJ2-7; 7 positions agree with TRBD1. The V gene end was trimmed by 5 bases and the J gene end by 2 bases; junction bases not matched to a gene: 9. CDR1 and CDR2 (germline): MNHEY, SMNVEV (reference sequence). The CDR3 has 15 residues. The CDR3 sequence: CASSKGGGVPYEQYF. The CDR3 nucleotides read TGTGCCAGCAGTAAAGGGGGCGGTGTCCCCTACGAGCAGTACTTC.

V is TRBV4-2 and J is TRBJ2-2; 7 nucleotides align to TRBD1. The junction had 11 bases not matched to a gene; V was cut back by 4 bases and J by 3 bases. CDR1 is LGHNA, CDR2 YNFKEQ, per germline. The CDR3 totals 17 residues. CDR3 loop: CASSPNHITGDTGELFF. Here the CDR3 DNA reads TGTGCCAGCAGCCCGAACCACATTACAGGGGACACCGGGGAGCTGTTTTTT.

This clone was detected once. For the CDR3, the DNA is TGTGCCAGCAGCCCAACCGCACTAGCGGGGAACGAGCAGTACTTC. As protein: CASSPTALAGNEQYF. The genes are TRBV4-2 and TRBJ2-7; 10 bases map to TRBD2. The CDR3 is 15 amino acids. The trim removed 4 bases at V and 5 bases at J, leaving 8 bases unmatched. Germline values: CDR1 LGHNA, CDR2 YNFKEQ.

This clone has a handful of counts. The chain links TRBV14 to TRBJ1-2; weak D call: TRBD1 (5 bases). V was cut by 1 base and J by 4 bases, with 7 bases left in between. This CDR3 has 13 residues. Germline V CDR1 and CDR2: SGHDN, FVKESK. For the CDR3, the DNA is TGTGCCAGCAGCCAAGGCAGGGCCTATGGCTACACCTTC. Translating gives CASSQGRAYGYTF.

The CDR3 region is CASSGRNTIYF. The CDR3 region has the DNA TGTGCCAGCAGCGGCCGAAACACCATATATTTT. This sequence joins TRBV7-7 and TRBJ1-3; D is unclear. The germline V gene has CDR1 SSHAT and CDR2 FNYEAQ (reference sequence). The V end lost 5 bases, the J end lost 5 bases, and 4 bases lay between the germline ends. This CDR3 has 11 amino acids.

V and J are TRBV25-1 and TRBJ2-2; the match to TRBD2 covers 13 bases. V lost 3 bases and J lost 4; bases outside the gene matches: 8. This CDR3 region has 18 residues. From germline, CDR1 is MGHDK and CDR2 SYGVNS. The CDR3 region is CASSDIYRLAGGTGELFF. For the CDR3, the DNA is TGTGCCAGCAGTGACATCTACCGACTAGCGGGAGGCACCGGGGAGCTGTTTTTT.

V is TRBV4-3 and J is TRBJ2-7; tentatively, D is TRBD2 (5 bases). V was trimmed by 1 base and J by 0 bases, leaving 10 bases between them. CDR3 size: 15 residues. CDR1 and CDR2 from the germline V gene are LGHNA and YSLEER. CDR3 DNA: TGCGCCAGCAGCCAAGTCGAGGGAATCTCCTACGAGCAGTACTTC. Translating gives CASSQVEGISYEQYF.

Only a few counts were recorded for this clone. This chain connects TRBV7-8 to TRBJ1-3, with TRBD1 matching 7 bases. The germline CDR1 and CDR2 sequences are SGHVS and FQNEAQ. This CDR3 comprises 14 residues. J lost 4 bases, V lost 0 bases, and 0 bases had no gene match. CDR3 DNA sequence: TGTGCCAGCAGCTTAGCGGGACAGGGAAACACCATATATTTT. Residues: CASSLAGQGNTIYF.

Within the sample, this clone is medium-sized. The chain joins TRBV19 to TRBJ2-7; D not certain. There are 13 residues in the CDR3. Trimming removed 10 bases from V and 1 base from J, with 14 bases in between. The germline V gene encodes CDR1 LNHDA and CDR2 SQIVND (reference sequence). In DNA, the CDR3 is TGTGCCACCAGCGAGGTACTTTCCTACGAGCAGTACTTC. It codes for CATSEVLSYEQYF. The entire variable domain, with the rest obtained from reference TRBV19 and TRBJ2-7, is as follows: DGGITQSPKYLFRKEGQNVTLSCEQNLNHDAMYWYRQDPGQGLRLIYYSQIVNDFQKGDIAEGYSVSREKKESFPLTVTSAQKNPTAFYLCATSEVLSYEQYFGPGTRLTVT.

The chain combines TRBV7-6 with TRBJ1-4; no definite D call. Trimming took 7 bases from V and 10 from J, leaving 16 bases between them. The CDR3 runs to 13 residues. Germline CDR1 is SGHVS and CDR2 is FNYEAQ. This chain's CDR3 is CASISRLGGKLFF. CDR3 bases: TGTGCCAGCATCTCCCGACTAGGTGGAAAACTGTTTTTT.

The V call is TRBV7-9, the J call TRBJ2-1, with 10 bases matching TRBD2. Trimming cost V 6 bases and J 0 bases; bases outside gene matches: 5. The CDR3 extends over 16 amino acids. Germline values: CDR1 SEHNR, CDR2 FQNEAQ (reference sequence). The CDR3 here is CASRFIAGGSYNEQFF. DNA of the CDR3: TGTGCCAGCAGGTTTATAGCGGGAGGCTCCTACAATGAGCAGTTCTTC.

This chain links TRBV10-3 with TRBJ1-1; D ambiguous. CDR1 and CDR2 (germline): ENHRY, SYGVKD. This CDR3 is built from 15 residues. V was cut by 3 bases and J by 0 bases, with 11 bases left in between. The CDR3 DNA is TGTGCCATCAGTGAAATTGACTCAATGAACACTGAAGCTTTCTTT. Encoded protein: CAISEIDSMNTEAFF.

This rearrangement joins TRBV5-1 to TRBJ2-1; 10 nucleotides align to TRBD1. V shed 1 base and J 6 bases; nucleotides not matched to a gene: 1. The CDR3 consists of 14 residues. Germline V gene lookup returns CDR1 SGHRS and CDR2 YFSETQ. The CDR3 nucleotides are TGCGCCAGCAGCTTGTGGACAGGGGGCAATGAGCAGTTCTTC. Its translation is CASSLWTGGNEQFF.

This clone was observed a handful of times. The chain links TRBV6-4 to TRBJ2-2, with TRBD2 matching 8 bases. This CDR3 comprises 14 residues. From germline, CDR1 is MRHNA and CDR2 SNTAGT. The V gene end was trimmed by 4 bases and the J gene end by 5 bases; junction bases not matched to a gene: 3. CDR3 sequence (DNA): TGTGCCAGCAGTGCAAGACTAGCGACCGGGGAGCTGTTTTTT. Translation: CASSARLATGELFF.

This chain links TRBV6-5 with TRBJ2-4; D may be TRBD1 (5 bases). Trimming shortened V by 8 bases and J by 8 bases, and 19 bases separated the two germline ends. Looked up from germline, CDR1 is MNHEY and CDR2 is SVGAGI. The CDR3 covers 14 residues. In nucleotides, the CDR3 is TGTGCCAGCTTACAGGTTGATCCATCCGACATTCAGTACTTC. Its translation is CASLQVDPSDIQYF.

The sample holds a few counts of this clone. The chain is built from TRBV21-1 and TRBJ2-2; no DNA check was done on the table's D call, TRBD1. TRBV21-1 is a pseudogene. CDR3 length: 17 residues. The CDR3 loop reads CASSKEDRDWSTGELFF. The CDR3 region has the DNA TGTGCCAGCAGCAAAGAGGACAGGGATTGGTCCACCGGGGAGCTGTTTTTT.